These 27 T cell receptor beta chains originate from one sample sequenced in a study of T cell repertoires in cytomegalovirus infection. TCRdb recomputed calls from the reads with MiXCR, one row per CDR3 protein. The profile shows about 490,000 distinct CDR3 sequences, 26% of them singletons. Sequencing was carried out using PBMCs. The receptor source for this set is a human donor in good health (CMV status not recorded). Some clones in this sample may be carry-over from other donors' samples.

The gene calls are TRBV7-6 and TRBJ2-7; TRBD2 aligns across 7 bases. After removal of 6 bases from V and 2 bases from J, the junction contained 7 bases not matched to a gene. Per germline, CDR1 SGHVS and CDR2 FNYEAQ. The CDR3 consists of 14 residues. CDR3 residues: CASRSASGAYEQYF. In DNA form, the CDR3 reads TGTGCCAGCAGAAGTGCTAGCGGTGCCTACGAGCAGTACTTC.

V is TRBV4-1 and J is TRBJ1-6; tentatively, D is TRBD1 (5 bases). Germline CDR1 and CDR2: MGHRA and YSYEKL. V lost 2 bases, J lost 10 bases, and 15 bases lay in between. The CDR3 consists of 15 residues. DNA for the CDR3: TGCGCCAGCAGCCAAAAGACCGCCCAGGGATCACCCCTCCACTTT. The encoded protein is CASSQKTAQGSPLHF.

The chain employs TRBV4-3 and TRBJ1-2; no reliable D call. The CDR3 is made up of 16 amino acids. The ends were cut back, 4 bases at V and 1 base at J, with 16 bases in the middle. CDR1 is LGHNA and CDR2 is YSLEER in the germline V gene. The CDR3 spells CASSRRTGEDNYGYTF. The DNA of the CDR3 is TGCGCCAGCAGCCGCCGCACGGGTGAGGATAACTATGGCTACACCTTC.

This clonotype has just a few counts. The chain uses TRBV7-2 and TRBJ2-7; a weak D match, TRBD2 (6 bases). Germline values: CDR1 SGHTA, CDR2 FQGNSA. This CDR3 comprises 15 residues. Trimming pared 2 bases from V and 4 bases from J, leaving 15 bases between. CDR3 loop: CASSLTAVSGYEQYF. In DNA, the CDR3 is TGTGCCAGCAGCTTAACCGCAGTTAGCGGTTACGAGCAGTACTTC. Together with reference TRBV7-2 and TRBJ2-7, the CDR3 gives the full variable domain: GAGVSQSPSNKVTEKGKDVELRCDPISGHTALYWYRQSLGQGLEFLIYFQGNSAPDKSGLPSDRFSAERTGGSVSTLTIQRTQQEDSAVYLCASSLTAVSGYEQYFGPGTRLTVT.

The chain couples TRBV6-2 or TRBV6-3 to TRBJ1-3, with D perhaps TRBD1 (6 bases). The V end lost 6 bases, the J end lost 2 bases, and 11 bases lay between the germline ends. CDR1 and CDR2 from the germline V gene are MNHEY and SVGEGT. This CDR3 spans 14 amino acids. DNA for the CDR3: TGTGCCAGCAGCGATGGGACAACTGGAAACACCATATATTTT. Protein: CASSDGTTGNTIYF.

This clonotype appeared a few times. V and J are TRBV10-3 and TRBJ2-7; D gene unclear. CDR1 and CDR2 from the germline V gene are ENHRY and SYGVKD. The CDR3 extends over 13 amino acids. Trimming pared 4 bases from V and 0 bases from J, leaving 7 bases between. CDR3 sequence: CAISGGLSYEQYF. The CDR3 bases are TGTGCCATCAGTGGAGGCCTCTCCTACGAGCAGTACTTC.

The chain couples TRBV11-1 to TRBJ2-7, with a weak D call TRBD2 (6 bases). In germline, CDR1 is SGHAT, CDR2 FQDESV (reference sequence). Deletions cut 11 bases from V and 4 bases from J, with 15 bases between. This CDR3 contains 12 residues. The CDR3 coding sequence is TGTGCCTCCCGCGGGACTTCTTACGAGCAGTACTTC. This encodes CASRGTSYEQYF.

The gene calls are TRBV12-3 or TRBV12-4 and TRBJ2-1; weak D call: TRBD1 (6 bases). The CDR3 runs to 13 residues. Between the trimmed V and J ends, which lost 2 bases and 9 bases, there was a span of 11 bases. The CDR3 reads CASSLPLRGEQFF. The CDR3 region has the DNA TGTGCCAGCAGTTTACCCCTCAGGGGTGAGCAGTTCTTC.

The sample holds a few counts of this clonotype. This rearrangement joins TRBV6-5 to TRBJ1-3; D is uncertain. The CDR3 consists of 18 residues. Germline CDR1 MNHEY, CDR2 SVGAGI. V lost 6 bases and J lost 0, with 21 bases in between. CDR3 in DNA: TGTGCCAGCAGCAATCTACCCGCCTCGGATTTCTCTGGAAACACCATATATTTT. Its translation is CASSNLPASDFSGNTIYF.

V is TRBV2 and J is TRBJ2-3, with 9 bases identical to TRBD1. Germline assignment: CDR1 SNHLY and CDR2 FYNNEI. Unmatched junction bases numbered 3, after V lost 1 base and J lost 4 bases. This CDR3 has 15 amino acids. The CDR3 sequence: CASSEEGQGPDTQYF. DNA of the CDR3: TGTGCCAGCAGTGAAGAGGGACAGGGACCAGATACGCAGTATTTT.

The chain employs TRBV27 and TRBJ2-7; no definite D call. The CDR3 is 9 amino acids. V was cut by 9 bases and J by 4 bases, with 4 bases left in between. Looked up from germline, CDR1 is MNHEY and CDR2 is SMNVEV (reference sequence). As DNA, the CDR3 is TGTGCCAGGATTTACGAGCAGTACGTC. Translating it yields CARIYEQYV.

The sample holds a few counts of this clonotype. V gene TRBV7-2 combines with J gene TRBJ1-3; unclear D gene. Trimming cost V 4 bases and J 4 bases, with 8 bases left between them. This CDR3 is 13 amino acids long. Germline V gene sequence: CDR1 SGHTA, CDR2 FQGNSA. In nucleotides, the CDR3 is TGTGCCAGCAGCTCCGGCAAGGGAAACACCATATATTTT. This encodes CASSSGKGNTIYF.

The V and J genes are TRBV20-1 and TRBJ2-3; 9 positions agree with TRBD2. This CDR3 region has 14 residues. Germline CDR1 is DFQATT and CDR2 is SNEGSKA (reference sequence). V shed 6 bases and J 4 bases; nucleotides not matched to a gene: 8. The CDR3 DNA reads TGCAGTGCCGCGGTAGCGGGAGCTGCAGATACGCAGTATTTT. This codes for CSAAVAGAADTQYF.

The J gene is TRBJ1-5, the V gene TRBV20-1, with TRBD1 as a possible D gene (6 bases). Germline V CDR1 and CDR2: DFQATT, SNEGSKA (reference sequence). The length of the CDR3 is 16 residues. V lost 4 bases, J lost 4 bases, and 20 bases lay in between. CDR3 amino acids: CSATPGGGYRNQPQHF. In DNA form, the CDR3 reads TGCAGTGCTACCCCGGGAGGGGGGTATAGAAATCAGCCCCAGCATTTT.

This clonotype was counted many times. The rearrangement links TRBV7-2 to TRBJ1-5; no reliable D call. Trimming left V 0 bases short and J 7 bases short, with 7 bases between. The CDR3 totals 13 residues. The germline V gene has CDR1 SGHTA and CDR2 FQGNSA. The CDR3 DNA sequence: TGTGCCAGCAGCTTAGCCGAAACCCAGCCCCAGCATTTT. Encoded protein: CASSLAETQPQHF. Variable domain in full (rest from reference TRBV7-2 and TRBJ1-5): GAGVSQSPSNKVTEKGKDVELRCDPISGHTALYWYRQSLGQGLEFLIYFQGNSAPDKSGLPSDRFSAERTGGSVSTLTIQRTQQEDSAVYLCASSLAETQPQHFGDGTRLSIL.

The V call is TRBV20-1, the J call TRBJ2-3; 9 bases are a match to TRBD2. Trimming took 1 base from V and 3 from J; bases not matched to a gene: 8. The CDR3 totals 16 residues. Germline V gene data show CDR1 as DFQATT and CDR2 as SNEGSKA (reference sequence). In DNA, the CDR3 is TGCAGTGCTAGAGGGGTAGCGGGAGTTCTGACAGATACGCAGTATTTT. Its translation: CSARGVAGVLTDTQYF.

This clonotype was observed a handful of times. This chain uses TRBV11-2 with TRBJ2-3; 7 bases are shared with TRBD1. With 5 bases clipped from V and 4 bases from J, the junction kept 3 bases outside the gene matches. This CDR3 spans 13 amino acids. The germline CDR1 and CDR2 sequences are SGHAT and FQNNGV. DNA for the CDR3: TGTGCCAGCAGCAGCAGGGGGTCAGATACGCAGTATTTT. Translating it yields CASSSRGSDTQYF.

In this sample, this clonotype turned up many times. The chain uses TRBV7-2 and TRBJ2-5; 7 nucleotides line up with TRBD1. Germline CDR1 SGHTA, CDR2 FQGNSA. The CDR3 loop spans 16 amino acids. V lost 4 bases to trimming and J lost 5 bases; unmatched junction nucleotides: 13. The CDR3, as DNA: TGTGCCAGCAGCTCTCCCCGGACAGGCCTTGGGGAGACCCAGTACTTC. It is translated as CASSSPRTGLGETQYF.

This sequence joins TRBV7-9 and TRBJ2-7, with D possibly being TRBD1 (6 bases). Trimming left V 2 bases short and J 5 bases short, with 31 bases between. CDR1 SEHNR and CDR2 FQNEAQ come from the germline V gene (reference sequence). This CDR3 contains 20 residues. Here the CDR3 DNA reads TGTGCCAGCAGCTTACATTTTACTTTGTGGACAGCCCACAGATCCCACGAGCAGTACGTC. Translating it yields CASSLHFTLWTAHRSHEQYV.

V usage is TRBV29-1 and J usage is TRBJ2-7; 9 bases are a match to TRBD2. Germline assignment: CDR1 SQVTM and CDR2 ANQGSEA. This CDR3 is 14 amino acids long. V was pared by 4 bases and J by 2 bases, with 6 bases of the junction left unmatched. The CDR3 nucleotides read TGCAGCGTTGTCCGTCTAGCGGGAACCTACGAGCAGTACGTC. It encodes CSVVRLAGTYEQYV.

A few counts support this clonotype. J is TRBJ2-2 and V is TRBV15; D uncertain. The V and J ends lost 0 bases and 7 bases respectively, with 9 bases between them. The CDR3 is 14 residues long. CDR1 LNHNV and CDR2 YYDKDF come from the germline V gene (reference sequence). This chain's CDR3 is CATSRDNGRGELFF. As DNA, the CDR3 is TGTGCCACCAGCAGAGATAACGGGCGCGGGGAGCTGTTTTTT. The full variable domain, completed using reference TRBV15 and TRBJ2-2, is DAMVIQNPRYQVTQFGKPVTLSCSQTLNHNVMYWYQQKSSQAPKLLFHYYDKDFNNEADTPDNFQSRRPNTSFCFLDIRSPGLGDTAMYLCATSRDNGRGELFFGEGSRLTVL.

This clonotype was seen a handful of times. The rearrangement joins TRBV7-9 to TRBJ2-3; possibly TRBD2 for D (5 bases). Germline V lookup: CDR1 SEHNR, CDR2 FQNEAQ (reference sequence). The V and J ends lost 1 base and 11 bases respectively, with 13 bases between them. CDR3 length: 13 residues. In nucleotides, the CDR3 is TGTGCCAGCAGCTTAGAGCGACTAAAGGAGCAGTATTTT. This codes for CASSLERLKEQYF.

V usage is TRBV2 and J usage is TRBJ2-1; the D gene is possibly TRBD2 (5 bases). Germline V gene sequence: CDR1 SNHLY, CDR2 FYNNEI. The V gene lost 6 bases and the J gene lost 0 bases, with 6 bases spanning the gap. The CDR3 is 13 amino acids. CDR3 protein: CASRAVSYNEQFF. CDR3 nucleotides: TGTGCCAGCAGAGCGGTCTCCTACAATGAGCAGTTCTTC.

The V call is TRBV28, the J call TRBJ2-1; D gene ambiguous. The CDR3 is made up of 11 amino acids. CDR1 and CDR2 from the germline V gene are MDHEN and SYDVKM. Trimming took 6 bases from V and 4 from J, leaving 4 bases between them. The CDR3 spells CASRKYNEQFF. CDR3 sequence (DNA): TGTGCCAGCAGGAAATACAATGAGCAGTTCTTC. Full variable domain (rest looked up from reference TRBV28 and TRBJ2-1): DVKVTQSSRYLVKRTGEKVFLECVQDMDHENMFWYRQDPGLGLRLIYFSYDVKMKEKGDIPEGYSVSREKKERFSLILESASTNQTSMYLCASRKYNEQFFGPGTRLTVL.

This clonotype was counted between two and nine times. The chain links TRBV4-1 to TRBJ2-1; weak D call: TRBD2 (6 bases). CDR3 length equals 16 residues. Trimming removed 0 bases from V and 3 bases from J, with 12 bases in between. CDR1 is MGHRA, CDR2 YSYEKL, per germline. CDR3: CASSQEGTPRYNEQFF. In DNA form, the CDR3 reads TGCGCCAGCAGCCAAGAAGGGACTCCGCGCTACAATGAGCAGTTCTTC.

V gene TRBV28 combines with J gene TRBJ1-2; D unclear. Trimming took off 6 bases at V and 8 bases at J, with 16 bases between the two ends. CDR1 and CDR2 (germline): MDHEN, SYDVKM. CDR3 size: 13 residues. The CDR3 here is CASRLTGATGYTF. In nucleotides, the CDR3 is TGTGCCAGCAGATTGACCGGAGCGACCGGCTACACCTTC.

The sample holds many counts of this clonotype. The genes are TRBV11-2 and TRBJ2-3; 12 bases are shared with TRBD2. CDR1 is SGHAT, CDR2 FQNNGV, per germline. The CDR3 is 15 amino acids. V lost 2 bases to trimming and J lost 8 bases; unmatched junction nucleotides: 5. Here the CDR3 reads CASSLLAGGIGTQYF. CDR3 DNA: TGTGCCAGCAGCTTACTAGCGGGAGGGATCGGTACGCAGTATTTT.